The 3 T cell receptor beta chains below all came from one sample that was sequenced in a study of molecular identifiers for immune sequencing clone quantification (dated by TCRdb to 2016 to 2019). Library preparation was by PCR. The instrument given in TCRdb is NextSeq 500. The public reads were reanalyzed by TCRdb: fastp trimming at Q25, MiXCR alignment, in-frame beta chains only. One record per CDR3 amino acid sequence lists the most common genes and DNA. For this sample the table gives over 550,000 distinct CDR3 sequences, of which 25% were detected only once. The ten largest clones add up to about 0.78% of the sample. Sequencing was done on a sample of naive CD8+ T cells from blood, with Jurkat cell RNA spiked in. The cell subset or site label on this specimen signifies: FACS-sorted CD8+CD4-CCR7+CD45RA+ naive T cells. Source of these receptors: a human donor in good health. Some libraries in this study had Jurkat cell RNA spiked in.

The chain uses TRBV18 and TRBJ1-2; D gene uncertain. The CDR3 has 16 residues. Germline values: CDR1 KGHSH, CDR2 LQKENI. Deletions cut 0 bases from V and 4 bases from J, with 15 bases between. The CDR3 DNA is TGTGCCAGCTCACCACCGCTCGTAGGGTTATCCTATGGCTACACCTTC. It encodes CASSPPLVGLSYGYTF.

This clonotype was seen repeatedly, ten times or more. The chain joins TRBV20-1 to TRBJ1-5; no reliable D call. Trimming left V 6 bases short and J 3 bases short, with 21 bases between. Looked up from germline, CDR1 is DFQATT and CDR2 is SNEGSKA (reference sequence). This CDR3 spans 16 amino acids. CDR3 loop: CSAVRREDEYNQPQHF. The CDR3 nucleotides are TGCAGTGCCGTACGGCGGGAAGATGAATACAATCAGCCCCAGCATTTT.

This clonotype was picked up a small number of times. CDR3 protein: CSASGPASGILNEQFF. Here the CDR3 DNA reads TGCAGTGCTAGCGGTCCGGCTAGCGGCATTTTGAATGAGCAGTTCTTC. The chain recombines TRBV20-1 with TRBJ2-1, with TRBD2 identical over 7 bases. The germline V gene encodes CDR1 DFQATT and CDR2 SNEGSKA (reference sequence). The CDR3 is 16 amino acids. The junction had 15 bases not matched to a gene; V was cut back by 3 bases and J by 7 bases.